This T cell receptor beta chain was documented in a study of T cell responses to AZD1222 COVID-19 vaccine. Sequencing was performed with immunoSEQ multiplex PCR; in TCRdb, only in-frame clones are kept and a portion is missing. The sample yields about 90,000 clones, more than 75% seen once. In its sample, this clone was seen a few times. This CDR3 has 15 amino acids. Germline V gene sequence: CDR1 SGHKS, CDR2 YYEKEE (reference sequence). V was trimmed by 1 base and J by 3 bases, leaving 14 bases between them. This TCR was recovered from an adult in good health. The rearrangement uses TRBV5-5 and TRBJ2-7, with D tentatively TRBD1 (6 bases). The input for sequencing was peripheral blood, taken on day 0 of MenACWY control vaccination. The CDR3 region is CASSLSPGALYEQYF. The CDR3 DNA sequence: TGTGCCAGCAGCTTGTCGCCAGGGGCCCTCTACGAGCAGTACTTC.